The present T cell receptor beta chain was sequenced within a study of blood T cell repertoires in COVID-19. The data were produced by immunoSEQ multiplex PCR, yet TCRdb's version contains in-frame clones alone and is incomplete. Of about 200,000 clones in the sample, roughly 90% were seen once. The ends lost 1 base at V and 4 bases at J; junction bases unmatched: 5. CDR1 is ENHRY and CDR2 is SYGVKD in the germline V gene. CDR3 size: 15 residues. The sequence was obtained from a woman aged 18-29 years who had recovered from COVID-19. Sequenced input: PBMCs or T cells enriched from blood (not recorded which). The rearrangement uses TRBV10-3 and TRBJ1-1; 8 bases fit TRBD1. The CDR3 loop reads CAISEFGTGGTEAFF. The CDR3 DNA sequence: TGTGCCATCAGTGAGTTCGGAACAGGGGGCACTGAAGCTTTCTTT.